This note documents a single T cell receptor (beta chain) sequence. This clonotype turned up a few times. Its antigen is still unknown. Base qualities are not provided; no much larger clone lies one nucleotide away. These data originate in a study of early T cells in non-severe SARS-CoV-2 infection (dated by TCRdb to the early 2020s). Study-wide context: Bulk RNA from unsorted whole blood was used for TCR sequencing, so alpha and beta chains could not be paired.

The library was made by 5' RACE. For sequencing, a NextSeq 500 was employed. In the TCR library protocol, unique molecular identifiers were attached to individual cDNA molecules to correct for PCR bias and sequencing error. Both TCR alpha and beta chains were sequenced, and tight co-correlation was observed between alpha and beta sequence abundances in each sample. Per the source publication's procedure: Decombinator V4 was used to perform V gene, J gene and CDR3 annotation of TCR sequences. Expanded TCRs were defined as changing significantly between any two time points under a Poisson model with p below 0.0001. TCR abundances were normalised to the total number of TCRs sequenced per sample and expressed as counts per million. MAIT TCRs were defined by TRAV1-2 paired with TRAJ12, TRAJ20 or TRAJ33, and iNKT TCRs by TRAV10 paired with TRAJ18. VDJdb, accessed 1 November 2021, was searched for CMV, EBV and SARS-CoV-2 annotated TCRs, excluding TCRs annotated for multiple antigens. TCRdb took the public reads, trimmed them with fastp at Q25, ran MiXCR for clone calling and kept in-frame beta chains. One record per CDR3 amino acid sequence lists the most common genes and DNA. In this record, the V and J calls reflect TCRdb's handling and not the investigators' own analysis. The sample table lists 25,000 to 35,000 distinct CDR3 sequences, around 5.2% of them with a count of one. The ten largest make up 2% to 3% of the sample.

Findings and caveats that apply to the study as a whole: VDJdb matching was skewed toward anti-spike CD8 responses and likely underestimated virus-specific expansions by missing private and CD4 specificities.

This was a case-control study nested in a cohort of healthcare workers in London, UK, who had nasopharyngeal swab PCR tests and blood samples taken every week. Healthcare workers were enrolled in the week of the UK lockdown, from 23 to 31 March 2020, and were followed every week for up to roughly 15 weeks. Clipping removes 4 bases from V and 1 base from J, with 3 as the unmatched junction base count. The germline V gene yields SGHDN for CDR1 and FVKESK for CDR2. Including the terminal cysteine and phenylalanine, the CDR3 comprises 14 residues. The sequence is cut down to CDR3 DNA, 42 bases in frame from base 1.

This TCR was recovered from an adult who was a healthcare worker with PCR-confirmed SARS-CoV-2 infection or an uninfected control (not recorded which). Recombination joined TRBV14 with TRBJ1-2; 7 nucleotides in the junction match TRBD1. Sequenced sample: whole blood. The CDR3 reads as follows: CASSRDSINYGYTF. The DNA reads as follows: TGTGCCAGCAGCCGGGACAGCATTAACTATGGCTACACCTTC.